Following are 13 T cell receptor beta chains from one sample sequenced in a study of blood T cells in healthy people across ages. Primed by a sample-barcoded 5' primer and a J-beta primer mix, a second PCR proceeded for about 6 to 12 cycles. TCRdb recomputed calls from the 5' RACE reads with MiXCR, one row per CDR3 protein. The sample contains about 760,000 distinct CDR3 sequences, more than 55% of which appear only once. Specimen: blood. Receptors were obtained from a man aged 40-49 years in good health.

This clonotype came up a few times. The gene calls are TRBV20-1 and TRBJ2-7; either TRBD1 or TRBD2 may supply D (5 bases each). CDR1 and CDR2 (germline): DFQATT, SNEGSKA (reference sequence). V shed 6 bases and J shed 0 bases, with 15 bases lying between them. The CDR3 sequence is 14 residues long. In nucleotides, the CDR3 is TGCAGTGCCAGTGGGGCGGGCCTCTCCTACGAGCAGTACTTC. Protein: CSASGAGLSYEQYF.

This clonotype showed up many times. This chain joins TRBV9 and TRBJ2-7; D is undetermined. The CDR3 runs to 16 residues. Per germline, CDR1 SGDLS and CDR2 YYNGEE. With 2 bases removed from V and 2 bases from J, the gap between germline ends came to 17 bases. As DNA, the CDR3 is TGTGCCAGCAGCGTGACCGCCGAGCCCTGCACCTACGAGCAGTACTTC. Its translation: CASSVTAEPCTYEQYF.

The sample holds a few counts of this clonotype. The rearrangement uses TRBV10-3 and TRBJ1-2, with no clear D. Germline-derived CDR1 and CDR2 are ENHRY and SYGVKD. The V gene lost 8 bases and the J gene lost 5 bases, with 12 bases spanning the gap. The CDR3 totals 12 residues. The CDR3 here is CAISAERYGYTF. DNA for the CDR3: TGTGCCATCTCGGCAGAGCGTTATGGCTACACCTTC.

V gene TRBV9 combines with J gene TRBJ2-3; D perhaps matches TRBD1 (6 bases). The CDR3 loop spans 12 amino acids. Trimming took 5 bases from V and 4 from J, leaving 8 bases between them. Germline V gives CDR1 SGDLS, CDR2 YYNGEE. The CDR3 region is CASRTGSDTQYF. DNA for the CDR3: TGTGCCAGCAGGACAGGATCAGATACGCAGTATTTT.

This clonotype was counted a few times. V usage is TRBV28 and J usage is TRBJ2-7, with 8 bases lining up with TRBD2. This CDR3 contains 16 residues. CDR1 is MDHEN, CDR2 SYDVKM, per germline. The junction had 10 bases not matched to a gene; V was cut back by 6 bases and J by 0 bases. CDR3 in amino acids: CASSQGRTSPSYEQYF. CDR3 nucleotides: TGTGCCAGCAGCCAGGGACGGACTAGCCCCTCCTACGAGCAGTACTTC. The whole variable domain, filled in from reference TRBV28 and TRBJ2-7, reads DVKVTQSSRYLVKRTGEKVFLECVQDMDHENMFWYRQDPGLGLRLIYFSYDVKMKEKGDIPEGYSVSREKKERFSLILESASTNQTSMYLCASSQGRTSPSYEQYFGPGTRLTVT.

The CDR3 region has the DNA TGTGCCAGCAGCCCAGGGGACAGAATACAGTTCTTC. Encoded protein: CASSPGDRIQFF. J is TRBJ2-1 and V is TRBV13, with 7 bases lining up with TRBD1. This CDR3 has 12 amino acids. Per germline, CDR1 PRHDT and CDR2 FYEKMQ (reference sequence). V lost 5 bases and J lost 13; bases outside the gene matches: 8.

This clonotype appeared a few times. The J gene is TRBJ2-3, the V gene TRBV7-3; unclear D gene. Trimming stripped 5 bases from V and 6 bases from J, with 12 bases between. This CDR3 is 13 amino acids long. Germline CDR1 is SGHTA and CDR2 is FQGTGA. The CDR3 is CASSDAFGDTQYF. DNA for the CDR3: TGTGCCAGCAGCGATGCATTCGGGGATACGCAGTATTTT.

The rearrangement joins TRBV9 to TRBJ1-1; D remains ambiguous. The germline CDR1 and CDR2 sequences are SGDLS and YYNGEE. CDR3 length: 15 amino acids. V gave up 1 base and J gave up 1 base, with 11 bases separating them. The CDR3 is CASSVIHVWNTEAFF. As DNA, the CDR3 is TGTGCCAGCAGCGTAATTCACGTATGGAACACTGAAGCTTTCTTT.

In its sample, this clonotype was seen once. This chain connects TRBV20-1 to TRBJ2-4, with a tentative D call TRBD2 (5 bases). Germline values: CDR1 DFQATT, CDR2 SNEGSKA (reference sequence). This CDR3 spans 15 amino acids. Trimming took 0 bases from V and 9 from J, leaving 18 bases between them. The DNA for the CDR3 is TGCAGTGCTAGAGATCGGGAAAAGGCGGCAGGCATTCAGTACTTC. As protein: CSARDREKAAGIQYF.

The chain links TRBV10-3 to TRBJ2-3; no clear D gene. The CDR3 runs to 15 residues. With 0 bases removed from V and 0 bases from J, the gap between germline ends came to 7 bases. Germline V CDR1 and CDR2: ENHRY, SYGVKD. CDR3 coding DNA: TGTGCCATCAGTGAGTCGGCAGGTAGCACAGATACGCAGTATTTT. Its translation is CAISESAGSTDTQYF.

The chain employs TRBV12-3 or TRBV12-4 and TRBJ1-5; no firm D call. V was trimmed by 6 bases and J by 1 base, leaving 7 bases between them. The CDR3 sequence is 13 residues long. The CDR3 is CASSPASNQPQHF. The CDR3 DNA reads TGTGCCAGCAGCCCCGCGAGCAATCAGCCCCAGCATTTT.

The V call is TRBV11-2, the J call TRBJ2-3; no firm D call. V lost 4 bases and J lost 8, with 19 bases in between. Germline V gives CDR1 SGHAT, CDR2 FQNNGV. The CDR3 runs to 15 residues. The DNA for the CDR3 is TGTGCCAGCAGCTATGTTCGGACCACAACTGGTACGCAGTATTTT. Translated, it gives CASSYVRTTTGTQYF.

This chain joins TRBV5-1 and TRBJ1-1, with TRBD1 matching over 7 bases. Germline CDR1 and CDR2: SGHRS and YFSETQ. This CDR3 is 16 amino acids long. With 4 bases clipped from V and 4 bases from J, the junction kept 13 bases outside the gene matches. The CDR3 here is CASSQLQGTGGTEAFF. The CDR3 nucleotides are TGCGCCAGCAGCCAGCTACAGGGGACTGGGGGCACTGAAGCTTTCTTT.